A single sample is the source of the 26 T cell receptor beta chains below, sequenced in a study of blood T cell repertoires in COVID-19. TCRdb's copy holds only in-frame clones and misses some; the assay was immunoSEQ multiplex PCR. The sample yields fewer than 70,000 clones, 80% to 85% seen once. Specimen: peripheral blood. Receptor source: a man in his forties or fifties with active COVID-19.

This chain joins TRBV12-3 or TRBV12-4 and TRBJ2-1; D remains ambiguous. V was clipped by 7 bases and J by 13 bases, with 20 bases between them. CDR3 size: 13 residues. In DNA, the CDR3 is TGTGCCAGCAAAAACGGTGGTCCCCAACCACAGTTCTTC. Its translation: CASKNGGPQPQFF.

The V and J genes are TRBV5-6 and TRBJ2-7; tentative D call: TRBD1 (5 bases). Germline lookup yields CDR1 SGHDT and CDR2 YYEEEE. The CDR3 has 15 residues. Trimming stripped 4 bases from V and 1 base from J, with 15 bases between. The DNA for the CDR3 is TGTGCCAGCAGCCGTGGGCCACAGGAGTCCTACGAGCAGTACTTC. This sequence encodes CASSRGPQESYEQYF.

The chain recombines TRBV11-1 with TRBJ2-7; D not resolved. The CDR3 has 13 residues. V was clipped by 8 bases and J by 4 bases, with 15 bases between them. Germline V CDR1 and CDR2: SGHAT, FQDESV (reference sequence). The CDR3 DNA is TGTGCCAGCGCGGCCGGTTCCCCATACGAGCAGTACTTC. Residues: CASAAGSPYEQYF.

CDR3: CASRGGKDVWTEAFF. CDR3 DNA: TGTGCCAGCAGGGGGGGTAAAGATGTGTGGACTGAAGCTTTCTTT. This chain joins TRBV2 and TRBJ1-1; D may be TRBD1 (5 bases). The CDR3 has 15 residues. Trimming pared 6 bases from V and 5 bases from J, leaving 19 bases between. Germline CDR1 is SNHLY and CDR2 is FYNNEI.

Note on this clone: The junction departs from germline at one end; a sequencing error may be responsible. This rearrangement joins TRBV6-1 to TRBJ2-7; TRBD1 might be the D (6 bases). The CDR3 covers 15 residues. Looked up from germline, CDR1 is MNHNS and CDR2 is SASEGT. The CDR3 region has the DNA TGTGCCAGCAGCGAAGGCCCCAGGGGAACCCACGAGCAGTACTTC. Translation: CASSEGPRGTHEQYF.

Ten or more counts support this clone. V is TRBV10-3 and J is TRBJ1-5; D is unresolved. Germline-derived CDR1 and CDR2 are ENHRY and SYGVKD. V was pared by 4 bases and J by 0 bases, with 4 bases between. The CDR3 spans 13 residues. The CDR3 reads CAISVNSNQPQHF. The CDR3 DNA reads TGTGCCATCAGTGTTAATAGCAATCAGCCCCAGCATTTT.

The V and J genes are TRBV6-1 and TRBJ2-3, with 8 bases lining up with TRBD2. Germline V lookup: CDR1 MNHNS, CDR2 SASEGT. Trimming at V came to 4 bases and at J to 4 bases, leaving 13 bases not matched to a gene. This CDR3 is built from 17 residues. CDR3 sequence reads: CASSVVAGGTVADTQYF. As DNA, the CDR3 is TGTGCCAGCAGTGTTGTGGCGGGAGGAACAGTAGCAGATACGCAGTATTTT.

This clone is a singleton in its sample. The chain employs TRBV27 and TRBJ2-2; perhaps TRBD1 as D (5 bases). There are 13 residues in the CDR3. Germline loops: CDR1 MNHEY, CDR2 SMNVEV (reference sequence). With 2 bases removed from V and 5 bases from J, the gap between germline ends came to 6 bases. The chain's CDR3 is CASSLAGTGELFF. DNA of the CDR3: TGTGCCAGCAGTTTAGCAGGGACCGGGGAGCTGTTTTTT.

The chain couples TRBV19 to TRBJ2-7, with 9 bases matching TRBD1. V shed 4 bases and J 1 base; nucleotides not matched to a gene: 5. Germline lookup yields CDR1 LNHDA and CDR2 SQIVND (reference sequence). The CDR3 loop spans 15 amino acids. Here the CDR3 reads CASSRGQGPSYEQYF. The CDR3 DNA reads TGTGCCAGTAGTAGGGGACAGGGACCTTCCTACGAGCAGTACTTC.

The chain is built from TRBV7-8 and TRBJ1-2, with D possibly being TRBD1 (6 bases). Trimming shortened V by 5 bases and J by 7 bases, and 20 bases separated the two germline ends. Germline V gene sequence: CDR1 SGHVS, CDR2 FQNEAQ. This CDR3 is 15 amino acids long. The CDR3 here is CASSLMDSQFGGYTF. CDR3 bases: TGTGCCAGCAGCCTAATGGACAGTCAGTTCGGTGGCTACACCTTC.

The genes are TRBV18 and TRBJ2-5; 11 bases map to TRBD1. The CDR3 extends over 16 amino acids. The V gene's germline CDR1 is KGHSH and CDR2 LQKENI. V shed 6 bases, J shed 2 bases, and the junction held 8 bases outside the gene matches. The CDR3 protein is CASSRSRDRGQETQYF. The CDR3 DNA follows: TGTGCCAGCTCGCGTTCCCGGGACAGGGGGCAAGAGACCCAGTACTTC.

The gene calls are TRBV7-8 and TRBJ1-2; no reliable D call. The CDR3 sequence is 14 residues long. The V end lost 5 bases, the J end lost 4 bases, and 14 bases lay between the germline ends. Germline V CDR1 and CDR2: SGHVS, FQNEAQ. In nucleotides, the CDR3 is TGTGCCAGCAGCCCCGGGGAAACGAGCTATGGCTACACCTTC. Protein: CASSPGETSYGYTF.

The V and J genes are TRBV12-3 or TRBV12-4 and TRBJ2-7; tentative D call: TRBD1 (5 bases). This CDR3 contains 13 residues. The V end was cut by 5 bases, the J end by 5 bases, with 13 bases between. The CDR3 DNA reads TGTGCCAGCAGTCCCTTCAGGGCCCACGAGCAGTACTTC. This codes for CASSPFRAHEQYF.

V and J are TRBV5-1 and TRBJ2-3; possibly TRBD1 for D (5 bases). The CDR3 contains 11 residues. Germline lookup yields CDR1 SGHRS and CDR2 YFSETQ. V gave up 6 bases and J gave up 6 bases, with 8 bases separating them. In DNA form, the CDR3 reads TGCGCCAGCATCAACAGGGATACGCAGTATTTT. Amino acids: CASINRDTQYF.

J is TRBJ2-1 and V is TRBV6-5; 10 bases align to TRBD2. V shed 7 bases, J shed 7 bases, and the junction held 10 bases outside the gene matches. The CDR3 is 15 residues long. CDR1 and CDR2 from the germline V gene are MNHEY and SVGAGI. CDR3 in DNA: TGTGCCAGCACCCCGTGGGCTAGCGGGAGTAATGAGCAGTTCTTC. It is translated as CASTPWASGSNEQFF.

J is TRBJ2-1 and V is TRBV10-3, with 12 nucleotides matching TRBD1. CDR1 is ENHRY, CDR2 SYGVKD, per germline. The CDR3 extends over 16 amino acids. The ends lost 0 bases at V and 7 bases at J; junction bases unmatched: 4. DNA for the CDR3: TGTGCCATCAGTGAGTCGGGACAGGGGGCGTGGAATGAGCAGTTCTTC. It translates to CAISESGQGAWNEQFF.

The chain has TRBV7-2 and TRBJ1-6; D is uncertain. CDR3 size: 13 residues. V shed 8 bases and J shed 7 bases, with 12 bases lying between them. CDR1 SGHTA and CDR2 FQGNSA come from the germline V gene. CDR3 DNA sequence: TGTGCCAGCGCCTATCTTGTGAATTCACCCCTCCACTTT. Protein: CASAYLVNSPLHF.

This clone has just one count. The V call is TRBV2, the J call TRBJ1-1; 8 nucleotides agree with TRBD1. The V segment lost 7 bases and the J segment 1 base; nucleotides outside the gene matches: 2. CDR3 length equals 13 residues. Germline V gene sequence: CDR1 SNHLY, CDR2 FYNNEI. This CDR3 reads CASTGQGNTEAFF. In nucleotides, the CDR3 is TGTGCCAGCACCGGACAGGGGAACACTGAAGCTTTCTTT.

This chain connects TRBV2 to TRBJ1-1; a possible D gene is TRBD1 (6 bases). This CDR3 is 14 amino acids long. The V gene lost 3 bases and the J gene lost 7 bases, with 15 bases spanning the gap. Germline lookup yields CDR1 SNHLY and CDR2 FYNNEI. CDR3 sequence: CASSENRATFEAFF. CDR3 nucleotides: TGTGCCAGCAGTGAGAACAGGGCCACCTTTGAAGCTTTCTTT.

The chain combines TRBV10-3 with TRBJ2-2; D call uncertain. The CDR3 totals 14 residues. V dropped 3 bases and J dropped 6 bases, with 11 bases sitting between them. The V gene's germline CDR1 is ENHRY and CDR2 SYGVKD. CDR3 coding DNA: TGTGCCATCAGTGAAGTGGCGGAAGCCGGGGAGCTGTTTTTT. Translated: CAISEVAEAGELFF.

The chain uses TRBV5-1 and TRBJ1-1; TRBD1 is a possible D gene (6 bases). V shed 4 bases and J shed 3 bases, with 16 bases lying between them. This CDR3 has 15 amino acids. Germline CDR1 and CDR2: SGHRS and YFSETQ. DNA for the CDR3: TGCGCCAGCAGCCCCTGGGGGGGCGCCTACACTGAAGCTTTCTTT. Protein: CASSPWGGAYTEAFF.

V is TRBV5-4 and J is TRBJ2-7, with D perhaps TRBD2 (5 bases). Germline V gives CDR1 SGHNT, CDR2 YYREEE (reference sequence). Trimming stripped 4 bases from V and 4 bases from J, with 9 bases between. The CDR3 totals 12 residues. The CDR3 is CASSRPGYEQYF. The CDR3, as DNA: TGTGCCAGCAGCCGGCCGGGGTACGAGCAGTACTTC.

The CDR3 DNA reads as TGTGCCAGCAGCTTTTGGGGGGTGAGGAACACTGAAGCTTTCTTT. Its translation: CASSFWGVRNTEAFF. This chain joins TRBV7-2 and TRBJ1-1; perhaps TRBD1 as D (5 bases). The V and J ends lost 3 bases and 1 base respectively, with 12 bases between them. The CDR3 runs to 15 residues. The germline gives CDR1 SGHTA, CDR2 FQGNSA.

This chain connects TRBV18 to TRBJ2-1, with 9 bases lining up with TRBD2. The CDR3 sequence is 15 residues long. The germline V gene encodes CDR1 KGHSH and CDR2 LQKENI. J gave up 5 bases and V 3 bases, and 5 bases lay outside the gene matches. The CDR3 coding sequence is TGTGCCAGCTCACCCCTAGCGGGAAGAAACAATGAGCAGTTCTTC. It specifies CASSPLAGRNNEQFF.

V gene TRBV3-1 (or the pseudogene TRBV3-2) combines with J gene TRBJ2-7, with D possibly TRBD2 on 6 matching bases. Trimming left V 1 base short and J 0 bases short, with 7 bases between. This CDR3 is built from 14 residues. Germline CDR1 is LGHDT and CDR2 is YNNKEL (reference sequence). Here the CDR3 reads CASSQGGLSYEQYF. CDR3 DNA sequence: TGTGCCAGCAGCCAAGGGGGACTCTCCTACGAGCAGTACTTC.

The chain employs TRBV5-1 and TRBJ2-4; 10 bases are a match to TRBD1. Unmatched junction bases numbered 3, after V lost 0 bases and J lost 6 bases. This CDR3 region has 15 residues. Germline-derived CDR1 and CDR2 are SGHRS and YFSETQ. CDR3 region: CASSLAGDRGNIQYF. The CDR3 nucleotides read TGCGCCAGCAGCTTGGCTGGGGACAGGGGAAACATTCAGTACTTC.